This passage covers 32 T cell receptor beta chains from one sample sequenced in a study of cytomegalovirus exposure and HLA in healthy donors. Sequencing was performed with immunoSEQ multiplex PCR; in TCRdb, only in-frame clones are kept and a portion is missing. The data show 250,000 to 350,000 clones, with 88% seen just once and around 0.88% held by the top ten. Sequencing was done on a sample of PBMCs. Receptor source: a young man in good health and CMV-seronegative.

V is TRBV10-3 and J is TRBJ2-3; D not resolved. Trimming cost V 8 bases and J 5 bases, with 5 bases left between them. The CDR3 totals 10 residues. The germline gives CDR1 ENHRY, CDR2 SYGVKD. CDR3 sequence (DNA): TGTGCCATCCCCAAAGATACGCAGTATTTT. This codes for CAIPKDTQYF.

V is TRBV5-4 and J is TRBJ1-4; D call uncertain. Germline V gene lookup returns CDR1 SGHNT and CDR2 YYREEE (reference sequence). Trimming removed 3 bases from V and 0 bases from J, with 6 bases in between. CDR3 length: 14 amino acids. In DNA form, the CDR3 reads TGTGCCAGCAGCTCAGGAACAACTAATGAAAAACTGTTTTTT. Amino acid sequence: CASSSGTTNEKLFF.

V is TRBV6-1 and J is TRBJ1-5; 7 nucleotides agree with TRBD1. Trimming at V came to 6 bases and at J to 1 base, leaving 6 bases not matched to a gene. This CDR3 comprises 15 residues. CDR1 and CDR2 from the germline V gene are MNHNS and SASEGT. The CDR3 reads CASRSSTGSNQPQHF. Here the CDR3 DNA reads TGTGCCAGCAGGTCGTCGACAGGGAGCAATCAGCCCCAGCATTTT.

The rearrangement joins TRBV7-9 to TRBJ2-3; TRBD1 might be the D (6 bases). CDR3 size: 15 residues. The germline CDR1 and CDR2 sequences are SEHNR and FQNEAQ (reference sequence). V was trimmed by 1 base and J by 4 bases, leaving 12 bases between them. The CDR3 sequence is CASSLVQGRADTQYF. CDR3 DNA sequence: TGTGCCAGCAGCTTAGTACAGGGACGGGCAGATACGCAGTATTTT. The full variable domain, its missing parts supplied by reference TRBV7-9 and TRBJ2-3, is DTGVSQNPRHKITKRGQNVTFRCDPISEHNRLYWYRQTLGQGPEFLTYFQNEAQLEKSRLLSDRFSAERPKGSFSTLEIQRTEQGDSAMYLCASSLVQGRADTQYFGPGTRLTVL.

The V call is TRBV19, the J call TRBJ2-3, with D tentatively TRBD1 (5 bases). Trimming pared 3 bases from V and 1 base from J, leaving 14 bases between. The CDR3 totals 16 residues. The V gene's germline CDR1 is LNHDA and CDR2 SQIVND (reference sequence). CDR3 residues: CASSIGIGVGTDTQYF. The DNA of the CDR3 is TGTGCCAGTAGTATCGGAATAGGGGTCGGCACAGATACGCAGTATTTT.

V is TRBV11-2 and J is TRBJ2-2; the match to TRBD2 covers 11 bases. The length of the CDR3 is 15 residues. CDR1 SGHAT and CDR2 FQNNGV come from the germline V gene. Trimming cost V 5 bases and J 8 bases; bases outside gene matches: 7. CDR3 sequence reads: CASSLSSGGLGELFF. In DNA form, the CDR3 reads TGTGCCAGCAGCCTCTCTAGCGGGGGGCTGGGGGAGCTGTTTTTT. The variable domain in full, completed from reference TRBV11-2 and TRBJ2-2, reads EAGVAQSPRYKIIEKRQSVAFWCNPISGHATLYWYQQILGQGPKLLIQFQNNGVVDDSQLPKDRFSAERLKGVDSTLKIQPAKLEDSAVYLCASSLSSGGLGELFFGEGSRLTVL.

This sequence joins TRBV7-2 and TRBJ1-5; 7 nucleotides match TRBD1. This CDR3 spans 15 amino acids. With 4 bases clipped from V and 5 bases from J, the junction kept 8 bases outside the gene matches. The germline V gene has CDR1 SGHTA and CDR2 FQGNSA. In DNA, the CDR3 is TGTGCCAGCAGCTCCTCGACAGGGCTCTATCAGCCCCAGCATTTT. Translating it yields CASSSSTGLYQPQHF.

The chain links TRBV6-5 to TRBJ2-7; TRBD2 matches at 7 bases. The CDR3 is made up of 12 amino acids. The junction had 8 bases not matched to a gene; V was cut back by 6 bases and J by 9 bases. Per germline, CDR1 MNHEY and CDR2 SVGAGI. CDR3 loop: CASSGLGQRQYF. The DNA of the CDR3 is TGTGCCAGCAGCGGACTAGGGCAGCGGCAGTACTTC.

The rearrangement joins TRBV7-9 to TRBJ1-1; a possible D gene is TRBD1 (6 bases). Germline CDR1 reads SEHNR; CDR2 reads FQNEAQ (reference sequence). Trimming took 5 bases from V and 9 from J, leaving 13 bases between them. The CDR3 is made up of 12 amino acids. The CDR3 DNA reads as TGTGCCAGCAGCCCAACAGGGTTAAAAGCTTTCTTT. It specifies CASSPTGLKAFF.

The chain carries TRBV6-6 and TRBJ2-5, with 7 nucleotides matching TRBD1. With 6 bases clipped from V and 3 bases from J, the junction kept 10 bases outside the gene matches. Germline CDR1 MNHNY, CDR2 SVGAGI (reference sequence). The CDR3 runs 15 residues. CDR3 nucleotides: TGTGCCAGCAGACCCGGGACAGCAATAAAAGAGACCCAGTACTTC. Translated: CASRPGTAIKETQYF.

The chain links TRBV30 to TRBJ1-4; D unclear. Between the trimmed V and J ends, which lost 1 base and 8 bases, there was a span of 11 bases. Germline CDR1 and CDR2: GTSNPN and SVGIG (reference sequence). The CDR3 sequence is 13 residues long. CDR3 DNA sequence: TGTGCCTGGAGTGGTCAGCCGGGGGAAAAACTGTTTTTT. Translation: CAWSGQPGEKLFF. The full variable domain, its missing parts supplied by reference TRBV30 and TRBJ1-4, is SQTIHQWPATLVQPVGSPLSLECTVEGTSNPNLYWYRQAAGRGLQLLFYSVGIGQISSEVPQNLSASRPQDRQFILSSKKLLLSDSGFYLCAWSGQPGEKLFFGSGTQLSVL.

The rearrangement joins TRBV2 to TRBJ2-1; 10 nucleotides agree with TRBD1. J gave up 5 bases and V 7 bases, and 8 bases lay outside the gene matches. Germline CDR1 is SNHLY and CDR2 is FYNNEI. The CDR3 is 15 amino acids. In DNA form, the CDR3 reads TGTGCCAGCAAATGGGTCGGACAGGGGGACAATGAGCAGTTCTTC. Its translation is CASKWVGQGDNEQFF.

The V and J genes are TRBV29-1 and TRBJ2-6, with 7 bases aligning to TRBD2. With V trimmed by 0 bases and J by 0 bases, 8 bases remained unmatched. The CDR3 spans 18 residues. Germline V gene data show CDR1 as SQVTM and CDR2 as ANQGSEA. The CDR3 DNA sequence: TGCAGCGTTGAAGATAAAGCGGGGTTCAGCTCTGGGGCCAACGTCCTGACTTTC. It yields the protein CSVEDKAGFSSGANVLTF.

This clone was counted a single time. The chain carries TRBV6-6 and TRBJ2-7; D is perhaps TRBD1 (5 bases). Deletions cut 5 bases from V and 5 bases from J, with 13 bases between. Germline V gene data show CDR1 as MNHNY and CDR2 as SVGAGI (reference sequence). The CDR3 is made up of 13 amino acids. The CDR3 here is CASSRGLSNEQYF. DNA for the CDR3: TGTGCCAGCAGTAGGGGATTGAGTAACGAGCAGTACTTC.

V and J are TRBV28 and TRBJ2-5, with TRBD1 identical over 10 bases. Germline-derived CDR1 and CDR2 are MDHEN and SYDVKM. Germline trimming cut 2 bases from V and 4 bases from J; bases unmatched to any gene: 7. The CDR3 contains 16 residues. CDR3 DNA sequence: TGTGCCAGCAGTTTACCCGACAGGGGGCTCGGAGAGACCCAGTACTTC. This codes for CASSLPDRGLGETQYF. Looking up the rest from reference TRBV28 and TRBJ2-5 gives the full variable domain: DVKVTQSSRYLVKRTGEKVFLECVQDMDHENMFWYRQDPGLGLRLIYFSYDVKMKEKGDIPEGYSVSREKKERFSLILESASTNQTSMYLCASSLPDRGLGETQYFGPGTRLLVL.

The chain carries TRBV7-9 and TRBJ1-6; 9 nucleotides align to TRBD1. The CDR3 loop spans 17 amino acids. Unmatched junction bases numbered 13, after V lost 5 bases and J lost 8 bases. The germline V gene has CDR1 SEHNR and CDR2 FQNEAQ (reference sequence). CDR3 DNA sequence: TGTGCCAGCAGCCAGCCACCGGGACAGGGCTCCCATTCACCCCTCCACTTT. This translates into CASSQPPGQGSHSPLHF.

This clone was found a few times. The genes are TRBV29-1 and TRBJ1-3; 8 nucleotides line up with TRBD1. Germline loops: CDR1 SQVTM, CDR2 ANQGSEA. The junction had 5 bases not matched to a gene; V was cut back by 4 bases and J by 0 bases. This CDR3 contains 15 residues. CDR3: CSVAQGAFSGNTIYF. The CDR3 DNA reads TGCAGCGTTGCGCAGGGGGCCTTCTCTGGAAACACCATATATTTT.

This clone has just one count. Within the sample, other DNA sequences also encode this same CDR3. The chain has TRBV18 and TRBJ2-7, with D possibly matching TRBD1 (6 bases). This CDR3 has 14 amino acids. CDR1 and CDR2 (germline): KGHSH, LQKENI. With 3 bases removed from V and 2 bases from J, the gap between germline ends came to 11 bases. CDR3 sequence: CASSPGKGAYEQYF. The CDR3 DNA is TGTGCCAGCTCACCCGGGAAGGGGGCCTACGAGCAGTACTTC.

V usage is TRBV6-5 and J usage is TRBJ2-4; 8 nucleotides agree with TRBD2. V shed 0 bases, J shed 9 bases, and the junction held 7 bases outside the gene matches. The CDR3 is 15 amino acids. In germline, CDR1 is MNHEY, CDR2 SVGAGI. The CDR3 region has the DNA TGTGCCAGCAGTTACTCGACCGGGGGGGCCATCATTCAGTACTTC. Translation gives CASSYSTGGAIIQYF.

The chain joins TRBV15 to TRBJ2-7; TRBD1 aligns across 9 bases. CDR1 and CDR2 (germline): LNHNV, YYDKDF (reference sequence). V was pared by 1 base and J by 3 bases, with 7 bases of the junction left unmatched. The CDR3 runs to 16 residues. Here the CDR3 reads CATSRGGRTGVYEQYF. The DNA of the CDR3 is TGTGCCACCAGCAGAGGGGGACGGACAGGGGTCTACGAGCAGTACTTC.

A note on this clone: Other DNA sequences within the sample encode an identical CDR3. The genes are TRBV5-4 and TRBJ1-4; perhaps TRBD1 as D (6 bases). The V gene's germline CDR1 is SGHNT and CDR2 YYREEE (reference sequence). The CDR3 is 14 residues long. Trimming shortened V by 4 bases and J by 7 bases, and 14 bases separated the two germline ends. CDR3 residues: CASSSQGSGEKLFF. CDR3 bases: TGTGCCAGCAGCAGCCAGGGGTCAGGTGAAAAACTGTTTTTT. The full variable domain, in which reference TRBV5-4 and TRBJ1-4 provide the parts outside the CDR3, is ETGVTQSPTHLIKTRGQQVTLRCSSQSGHNTVSWYQQALGQGPQFIFQYYREEENGRGNFPPRFSGLQFPNYSSELNVNALELDDSALYLCASSSQGSGEKLFFGSGTQLSVL.

This sequence joins TRBV29-1 and TRBJ2-7, with 14 bases identical to TRBD2. From germline, CDR1 is SQVTM and CDR2 ANQGSEA. V lost 7 bases to trimming and J lost 2 bases; unmatched junction nucleotides: 10. This CDR3 is built from 16 residues. The CDR3: CSASGTSGGDTYEQYF. As DNA, the CDR3 is TGCAGCGCCTCCGGGACTAGCGGGGGTGATACCTACGAGCAGTACTTC.

This sequence joins TRBV19 and TRBJ1-2; D remains ambiguous. V lost 5 bases and J 0 bases, leaving 7 bases between the germline ends. Germline CDR1 is LNHDA and CDR2 is SQIVND (reference sequence). The CDR3 loop spans 13 amino acids. The CDR3 bases are TGTGCCAGTAGTCTTCGAGCTAACTATGGCTACACCTTC. As protein: CASSLRANYGYTF.

The rearrangement uses TRBV4-1 and TRBJ1-1; D possibly corresponds to TRBD1 (5 bases). The V gene lost 4 bases and the J gene lost 1 base, with 19 bases spanning the gap. The CDR3 extends over 17 amino acids. Germline V gene data show CDR1 as MGHRA and CDR2 as YSYEKL. The CDR3 region is CASSREGGGAGNTEAFF. For the CDR3, the DNA is TGCGCCAGCAGCCGCGAAGGTGGGGGAGCGGGGAACACTGAAGCTTTCTTT.

The gene calls are TRBV5-1 and TRBJ1-3; tentatively, D is TRBD1 (6 bases). The CDR3 contains 16 residues. Germline CDR1 SGHRS, CDR2 YFSETQ. The V and J ends lost 0 bases and 0 bases respectively, with 10 bases between them. The CDR3 here is CASSLAWGPSGNTIYF. CDR3 bases: TGCGCCAGCAGCTTGGCGTGGGGGCCCTCTGGAAACACCATATATTTT.

This chain links TRBV5-6 with TRBJ2-7, with D maybe TRBD2 (7 bases). Looked up from germline, CDR1 is SGHDT and CDR2 is YYEEEE. The germline V and J ends were trimmed by 0 bases and 3 bases, with 13 bases remaining between them. This CDR3 contains 15 residues. CDR3: CASSLGGGLGYEQYF. CDR3 nucleotide sequence: TGTGCCAGCAGCTTGGGCGGGGGCTTGGGCTACGAGCAGTACTTC.

The chain employs TRBV4-3 and TRBJ2-5; no firm D call. Germline V lookup: CDR1 LGHNA, CDR2 YSLEER. The CDR3 runs 13 residues. V was trimmed by 6 bases and J by 5 bases, leaving 13 bases between them. DNA for the CDR3: TGCGCCAGCAGTTTGGCTAGTGGTGAGACCCAGTACTTC. Protein product: CASSLASGETQYF.

The chain is built from TRBV5-3 and TRBJ1-5; 8 nucleotides align to TRBD1. TRBV5-3 falls under the ORF class, with uncertain function. This CDR3 region has 22 residues. V shed 4 bases and J 5 bases; nucleotides not matched to a gene: 29. The CDR3 DNA sequence: TGTGCCAGAAGCGACTGTTCTCCTTCGCCTGTTCGGACAGGGAGGTCTGATCAGCCCCAGCATTTT. This codes for CARSDCSPSPVRTGRSDQPQHF.

The chain joins TRBV7-2 to TRBJ2-2, with a weak D call TRBD2 (6 bases). Per germline, CDR1 SGHTA and CDR2 FQGNSA. This CDR3 region has 14 residues. Trimming cost V 5 bases and J 8 bases, with 15 bases left between them. CDR3 coding DNA: TGTGCCAGCAGCCTCCTGACTAGTTCAGGGGAGCTGTTTTTT. It specifies CASSLLTSSGELFF.

The chain combines TRBV7-2 with TRBJ1-2, with D possibly being TRBD1 (5 bases). The CDR3 consists of 14 residues. The V gene's germline CDR1 is SGHTA and CDR2 FQGNSA. Trimming stripped 8 bases from V and 0 bases from J, with 13 bases between. CDR3 nucleotides: TGTGCCAGCTCCATAGACAGCGCTAACTATGGCTACACCTTC. This codes for CASSIDSANYGYTF.

This chain uses TRBV6-5 with TRBJ1-6, with 9 bases matching TRBD1. The trim removed 2 bases at V and 7 bases at J, leaving 3 bases unmatched. Germline CDR1 and CDR2: MNHEY and SVGAGI. The CDR3 runs to 15 residues. The CDR3 loop reads CASSYGGQGNSPLHF. The DNA for the CDR3 is TGTGCCAGCAGTTACGGTGGACAGGGGAATTCACCCCTCCACTTT.

This clone was found a few times. The genes are TRBV2 and TRBJ2-7; D is possibly TRBD2 (6 bases). Germline values: CDR1 SNHLY, CDR2 FYNNEI. The CDR3 spans 12 residues. The germline V and J ends were trimmed by 6 bases and 2 bases, with 8 bases remaining between them. The CDR3 sequence: CASRGGTYEQYF. CDR3 coding DNA: TGTGCCAGCAGGGGAGGCACCTACGAGCAGTACTTC.